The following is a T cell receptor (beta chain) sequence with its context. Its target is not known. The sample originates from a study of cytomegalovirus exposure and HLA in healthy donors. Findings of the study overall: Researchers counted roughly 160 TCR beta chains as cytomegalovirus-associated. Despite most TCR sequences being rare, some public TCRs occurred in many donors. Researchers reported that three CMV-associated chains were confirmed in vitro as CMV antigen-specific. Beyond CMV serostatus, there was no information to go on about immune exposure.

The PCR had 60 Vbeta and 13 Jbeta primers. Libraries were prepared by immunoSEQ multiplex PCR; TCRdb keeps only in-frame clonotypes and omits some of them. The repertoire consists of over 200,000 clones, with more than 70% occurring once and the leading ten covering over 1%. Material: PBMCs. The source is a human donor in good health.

CDR3 sequence: CAIRLNRRRENLRCLEQYF. The CDR3 region has the DNA TGTGCCATCAGATTAAACAGGCGGCGGGAGAACCTAAGGTGTCTCGAGCAGTACTTC. The chain carries TRBV10-3 and TRBJ2-7; 7 nucleotides agree with TRBD2. Losses at the gene ends were 6 bases for V and 6 bases for J; bases not matched to a gene: 26. Germline V lookup: CDR1 ENHRY, CDR2 SYGVKD. The CDR3 loop spans 19 amino acids.